Listed here are 6 T cell receptor beta chains from one sample, sequenced in a study of T-cell memory formation after mild COVID-19. TCRdb independently ran MiXCR on the 5' RACE reads; one entry per CDR3 protein. The sample consists of hundreds of thousands of distinct CDR3 sequences, 18% of them appearing once. The specimen was PBMCs or a T cell subset sorted from them (not recorded which). The receptors originated from an adult woman who had mild COVID-19 (a few samples of this study predate the infection). Cell type and time point are not known.

The chain recombines TRBV7-2 with TRBJ2-3; 8 bases agree with TRBD2. Germline CDR1 reads SGHTA; CDR2 reads FQGNSA. Losses at the gene ends were 5 bases for V and 4 bases for J; bases not matched to a gene: 5. CDR3 size: 14 residues. The CDR3 DNA follows: TGTGCCAGCAGCGACGGGGGGGCTTCAGATACGCAGTATTTT. This translates into CASSDGGASDTQYF. Full variable domain (rest looked up from reference TRBV7-2 and TRBJ2-3): GAGVSQSPSNKVTEKGKDVELRCDPISGHTALYWYRQSLGQGLEFLIYFQGNSAPDKSGLPSDRFSAERTGGSVSTLTIQRTQQEDSAVYLCASSDGGASDTQYFGPGTRLTVL.

The chain couples TRBV7-2 to TRBJ1-5, with no clear D. V lost 0 bases to trimming and J lost 4 bases, with 7 bases between them. Germline V gene lookup returns CDR1 SGHTA and CDR2 FQGNSA. CDR3 length: 14 residues. CDR3 coding DNA: TGTGCCAGCAGCTTAGCGGTGGCAAATCAGCCCCAGCATTTT. This translates into CASSLAVANQPQHF.

In this sample, this clonotype turned up a few times. The chain uses TRBV5-1 and TRBJ1-1; tentatively, D is TRBD1 (6 bases). The CDR3 has 13 amino acids. The V end was cut by 4 bases, the J end by 6 bases, with 13 bases between. The germline gives CDR1 SGHRS, CDR2 YFSETQ. The CDR3 reads CASSAPGDPEAFF. The CDR3 nucleotides read TGCGCCAGCAGCGCTCCAGGGGACCCTGAAGCTTTCTTT.

This clonotype was recorded many times. The J gene is TRBJ1-2, the V gene TRBV5-1; 7 nucleotides match TRBD1. With V trimmed by 0 bases and J by 4 bases, 3 bases remained unmatched. This CDR3 has 14 amino acids. The germline V gene has CDR1 SGHRS and CDR2 YFSETQ. CDR3 in amino acids: CASSLEGALYGYTF. Written as DNA, the CDR3 is TGCGCCAGCAGCTTGGAGGGGGCGCTCTATGGCTACACCTTC.

The V gene is TRBV2, the J gene TRBJ1-2; a possible D gene is TRBD1 (6 bases). The CDR3 covers 12 residues. CDR1 SNHLY and CDR2 FYNNEI come from the germline V gene. V lost 7 bases and J 5 bases, leaving 11 bases between the germline ends. This chain's CDR3 is CASKLDSYGYTF. The CDR3 region has the DNA TGTGCCAGCAAGTTGGACAGTTATGGCTACACCTTC.

The chain is built from TRBV2 and TRBJ2-5; D might be TRBD1 (5 bases). The V end lost 4 bases, the J end lost 5 bases, and 14 bases lay between the germline ends. Germline assignment: CDR1 SNHLY and CDR2 FYNNEI. The CDR3 consists of 14 residues. The CDR3 sequence: CASSGGHFGETQYF. CDR3 coding DNA: TGTGCCAGCAGTGGAGGACATTTTGGGGAGACCCAGTACTTC.